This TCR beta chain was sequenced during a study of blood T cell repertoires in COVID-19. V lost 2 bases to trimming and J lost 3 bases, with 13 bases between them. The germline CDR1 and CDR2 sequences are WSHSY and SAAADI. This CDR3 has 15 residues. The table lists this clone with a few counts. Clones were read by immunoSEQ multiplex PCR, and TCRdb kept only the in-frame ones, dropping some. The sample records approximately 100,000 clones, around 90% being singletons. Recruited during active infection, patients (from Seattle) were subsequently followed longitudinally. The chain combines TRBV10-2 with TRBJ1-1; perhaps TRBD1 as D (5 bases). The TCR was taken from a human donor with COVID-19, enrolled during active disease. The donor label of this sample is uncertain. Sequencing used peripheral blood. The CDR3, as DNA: TGCGCCAGCAGTGAGAGCGGAGGAGGGGACACTGAAGCTTTCTTT. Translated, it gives CASSESGGGDTEAFF.